This T cell receptor beta chain was recovered during a study of glioma-infiltrating T cells after dendritic cell vaccination. At the level of the study: The vaccine used monocyte-derived dendritic cells pulsed overnight with autologous tumor lysate. Study-wide results and caveats: Complete blood and tumor specimen sets were limited to few patients.

TCRB CDR3 was amplified from 2 ug genomic DNA or less. Clones were read by immunoSEQ multiplex PCR, and TCRdb kept only the in-frame ones, dropping some. The sample comprises fewer than 50,000 clones, approximately 82% of which are singletons, and approximately 7.8% rests with the top ten. Germline V lookup: CDR1 SGHAT, CDR2 FQNNGV. Trimming at V came to 5 bases and at J to 0 bases, leaving 4 bases not matched to a gene. This CDR3 comprises 15 residues. On this clone itself: What it binds is not known.

V is TRBV11-2 and J is TRBJ2-3; 8 positions match TRBD1. The receptor's source is a human donor with glioblastoma. The specimen comprised blood, sampled before dendritic cell vaccination. CDR3 bases: TGTGCCAGCAGCCGCACAGGGGGTAGCACAGATACGCAGTATTTT. As protein: CASSRTGGSTDTQYF.